Given below is one TCR beta chain in context. The antigen this receptor binds is unknown. Nothing much larger sits one base from this clone, and base qualities are not available. The CDR3 regions of human TCRbeta chains were subjected to immunosequencing. For the original study's pipeline: Repertoire TCRs were checked for matches against a reference library of SARS-CoV-2-specific TCRs that had been generated using the MIRA antigen-specificity platform. Breadth meant the fraction of unique TCRs that were SARS-CoV-2-associated, whereas depth meant the fraction of total T cells that were SARS-CoV-2-associated. Using the MIRA data, every spike-specific TCR was mapped to the spike region that the TCR reacted to and assigned to either a CD4 or a CD8 class. Log10-transformed breadth and depth values were compared by one-way ANOVA with Sidak's multiple comparisons tests. TCRdb provides this immuneACCESS table in a form limited to in-frame rearrangements. Some clones are lacking; in checked studies, under half of them reflect an unresolved V gene, and why the rest are absent is not known. From that table come the V and J calls and clone size; the DNA was used to work out D and trimming. The sample profile shows some 150,000 clones; roughly 92% of them were found once. The ten most abundant clones make up 5% of the sample.

This sample stems from a study of T cell responses to AZD1222 COVID-19 vaccine listed by TCRdb under 2021. Study-wide context: AZD1222 recipients given second doses at about 4 weeks or at about 12 weeks were pooled, since spike-specific TCR depth and breadth were not found to differ between the two schedules. A total of 233 trial participants underwent TCR sequencing, of whom about 210 had received two doses of AZD1222 and some 25 had received two doses of the MenACWY control vaccine. Trial participants were enrolled into age subgroups of 18-55, 56-69 and 70-plus years, which contained approximately 150, 28 and 58 TCR-sequenced participants, respectively.

For CDR1 and CDR2, the germline V gene lists SQVTM and ANQGSEA. Taken from cysteine to phenylalanine, the CDR3 has 13 residues. CDR3 DNA only is kept here, 39 bases in frame from base 1. At the junction V is shortened by 7 bases and J by 1 base, with 13 bases in between. The study at large found these results: Conclusions about previously exposed vaccinees are limited because only a handful of AZD1222 recipients were SARS-CoV-2 seropositive at baseline. In the small 56-69-year group, the increase in depth fell short of significance, most likely because of low power. Epitopes outside the regions mutated in the B.1.351 and B.1.1.7 variants were reportedly recognized by nearly half of the unique spike-specific TCRs. CD4 TCRs associated with the vaccine covered the entire spike protein, and the dominant responses were in regions 160-218 and 743-854. Participants were mostly white British, with more females than males. The authors suggested clonal diversity may have been underestimated. Spike-specific TCR breadth and depth rose significantly after two AZD1222 doses compared with day 0 and with MenACWY recipients. Because no samples from the day 14 peak response were available, repertoires could be characterized only after the peak T cell response.

Taken with the paper, the label for time point translates to: baseline before first vaccination. Vaccinee samples were obtained from the UK trials COV001 and COV002, which included a single-blind randomized controlled phase 2/3 trial of AZD1222 (ChAdOx1 nCoV-19) in healthy adults. For TCRbeta chain sequencing, PBMC samples were collected from trial participants at day 0 and at day 28 after the second dose. The chain joins TRBV29-1 to TRBJ1-1, with the D gene not clear enough to name. This TCR derives from an adult in good health. The material was peripheral blood, obtained on day 0 of AZD1222 vaccination. The nucleotide sequence is given as TGCAGCGCCAGCGACACCCGGAACACTGAAGCTTTCTTT. The translation is CSASDTRNTEAFF.